A selection of T cell receptor beta chains follows, all from one sample in a study of blood T cell repertoires in COVID-19. This table comes from immunoSEQ multiplex PCR, and its TCRdb copy is limited to in-frame clones, with some not included. The sample has roughly 180,000 clones, around 86% seen once; the top ten hold under 3.5%. Material for sequencing was peripheral blood. All receptors derive from a woman in her 30s with active or convalescent COVID-19. The CDR3 runs from the conserved cysteine through the conserved F or W. Fields, in order: CDR3 protein, CDR3 DNA, J gene, clone size, V gene, D gene, CDR3 length. A D gene is named only where the DNA matches it firmly. Not every row has a clone size; where given, it reads once, few, many or a size class.

CDR3: CASSIQGANSPLHF; DNA: TGTGCCAGTAGTATTCAGGGGGCTAATTCACCCCTCCACTTT; J: TRBJ1-6; size: once; V: TRBV19; D: TRBD1; length: 14
CDR3: CASSLYEVTPSTIYF; DNA: TGTGCCAGCAGCTTATACGAGGTTACCCCAAGCACCATATATTTT; J: TRBJ1-3; size: NA; V: TRBV11-2; D: NA; length: 15
CDR3: CATSRDPGQSEAFF; DNA: TGTGCCACCAGCAGAGATCCCGGACAGAGTGAAGCTTTCTTT; J: TRBJ1-1; size: NA; V: TRBV15; D: NA; length: 14
CDR3: CASSMGRDDSNQPQHF; DNA: TGTGCCAGTAGTATGGGGAGGGACGATAGCAATCAGCCCCAGCATTTT; J: TRBJ1-5; size: many; V: TRBV19; D: NA; length: 16
CDR3: CASSLAPQGTYGYTF; DNA: TGTGCCAGCAGCTTAGCGCCACAGGGGACCTATGGCTACACCTTC; J: TRBJ1-2; size: NA; V: TRBV7-9; D: TRBD1; length: 15
CDR3: CASSYDSYYGYTF; DNA: TGTGCCAGCAGCTACGACAGTTACTATGGCTACACCTTC; J: TRBJ1-2; size: NA; V: TRBV7-9; D: NA; length: 13
CDR3: CASSPGWWVSSRSSGANVLTF; DNA: TGTGCCAGCAGCCCGGGGTGGTGGGTATCATCGCGATCCTCTGGGGCCAACGTCCTGACTTTC; J: TRBJ2-6; size: once; V: TRBV3-1/TRBV3-2; D: NA; length: 21
CDR3: CASSFRGNHYEQYF; DNA: TGTGCCAGCAGCTTTCGAGGGAATCACTACGAGCAGTACTTC; J: TRBJ2-7; size: few; V: TRBV11-1; D: NA; length: 14
CDR3: CASTRTGALNTEAFF; DNA: TGTGCCAGTACCAGGACAGGGGCCCTGAACACTGAAGCTTTCTTT; J: TRBJ1-1; size: NA; V: TRBV19; D: TRBD1; length: 15
CDR3: CASSQGSSIGLNTEAFF; DNA: TGCGCCAGCAGCCAAGGATCCTCGATTGGCTTGAACACTGAAGCTTTCTTT; J: TRBJ1-1; size: NA; V: TRBV4-1; D: NA; length: 17
CDR3: CVTRENVAGATNEKLFF; DNA: TGTGTTACGAGGGAGAACGTAGCAGGAGCAACTAATGAAAAACTGTTTTTT; J: TRBJ1-4; size: NA; V: TRBV28; D: NA; length: 17
CDR3: CASSLSTGVGEQFF; DNA: TGTGCCAGCAGCTTGTCCACAGGGGTTGGTGAGCAGTTCTTC; J: TRBJ2-1; size: NA; V: TRBV5-4; D: TRBD1; length: 14
CDR3: CASSAEARAGWKTQYF; DNA: TGTGCCAGCAGCGCCGAGGCACGGGCGGGATGGAAGACCCAGTACTTC; J: TRBJ2-5; size: NA; V: TRBV9; D: NA; length: 16
CDR3: CASSSTGSSGNTEAFF; DNA: TGTGCCAGCAGTTCCACAGGGAGCTCGGGGAACACTGAAGCTTTCTTT; J: TRBJ1-1; size: NA; V: TRBV6-5; D: NA; length: 16
CDR3: CASSTGTGYTGELFF; DNA: TGTGCCAGCAGCACCGGGACAGGGTACACCGGGGAGCTGTTTTTT; J: TRBJ2-2; size: NA; V: TRBV7-9; D: TRBD1; length: 15
CDR3: CATLEDSSYNSPLHF; DNA: TGCGCCACCCTCGAGGACAGCTCATATAATTCACCCCTCCACTTT; J: TRBJ1-6; size: NA; V: TRBV5-1; D: NA; length: 15
CDR3: CASSLGDREGYGYTF; DNA: TGTGCCAGCAGCTTAGGGGACAGGGAGGGCTATGGCTACACCTTC; J: TRBJ1-2; size: NA; V: TRBV7-9; D: TRBD1; length: 15
CDR3: CASIKPGQGYNEQFF; DNA: TGTGCCAGCATTAAACCGGGACAGGGCTACAATGAGCAGTTCTTC; J: TRBJ2-1; size: NA; V: TRBV28; D: TRBD1; length: 15
CDR3: CASSYWQFYGYTF; DNA: TGTGCCAGCAGTTATTGGCAGTTCTATGGCTACACCTTC; J: TRBJ1-2; size: once; V: TRBV6-5; D: NA; length: 13
CDR3: CASSPGSGLAEYNEQFF; DNA: TGTGCCAGCAGCCCAGGGTCCGGACTAGCGGAATACAATGAGCAGTTCTTC; J: TRBJ2-1; size: NA; V: TRBV7-6; D: TRBD2; length: 17
CDR3: CASSLQTGGQGEQYF; DNA: TGTGCCAGCAGCCTCCAGACGGGAGGGCAGGGGGAGCAGTACTTC; J: TRBJ2-7; size: NA; V: TRBV11-3; D: TRBD2; length: 15
CDR3: CASSLETGGYGYTF; DNA: TGTGCCAGCAGCTTAGAGACAGGGGGCTATGGCTACACCTTC; J: TRBJ1-2; size: NA; V: TRBV7-2; D: TRBD1; length: 14
CDR3: CASSLESLNYGYTF; DNA: TGCGCCAGCAGCTTGGAGTCCCTAAACTATGGCTACACCTTC; J: TRBJ1-2; size: NA; V: TRBV5-1; D: NA; length: 14
CDR3: CASSYSVGGNTEAFF; DNA: TGTGCCAGCAGTTACTCCGTGGGGGGAAACACTGAAGCTTTCTTT; J: TRBJ1-1; size: NA; V: TRBV6-5; D: NA; length: 15
CDR3: CASRPLGQRGYSPLHF; DNA: TGTGCCAGCAGACCGCTCGGACAACGCGGATATTCACCCCTCCACTTT; J: TRBJ1-6; size: NA; V: TRBV5-8; D: NA; length: 16
CDR3: CASSFISQGSPGYTF; DNA: TGTGCCAGCAGCTTCATCTCACAGGGGAGCCCCGGCTACACCTTC; J: TRBJ1-2; size: few; V: TRBV7-2; D: TRBD1; length: 15
CDR3: CASSQNWDIGSYEQYF; DNA: TGTGCCAGCAGCCAAAACTGGGACATCGGCTCCTACGAGCAGTACTTC; J: TRBJ2-7; size: NA; V: TRBV7-2; D: NA; length: 16